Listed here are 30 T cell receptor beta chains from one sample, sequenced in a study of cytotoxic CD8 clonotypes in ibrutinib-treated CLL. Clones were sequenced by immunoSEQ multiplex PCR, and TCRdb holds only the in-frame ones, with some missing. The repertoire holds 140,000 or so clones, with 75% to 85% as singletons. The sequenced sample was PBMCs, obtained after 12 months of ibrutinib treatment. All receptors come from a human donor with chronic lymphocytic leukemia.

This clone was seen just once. CDR3 DNA: TGTGCCAGTAGACAGTCAAATGAGCAGTTCTTC. Translating it yields CASRQSNEQFF. The chain links TRBV19 to TRBJ2-1, with no clear D. The CDR3 spans 11 residues. V lost 6 bases, J lost 7 bases, and 7 bases lay in between. Germline CDR1 and CDR2: LNHDA and SQIVND (reference sequence).

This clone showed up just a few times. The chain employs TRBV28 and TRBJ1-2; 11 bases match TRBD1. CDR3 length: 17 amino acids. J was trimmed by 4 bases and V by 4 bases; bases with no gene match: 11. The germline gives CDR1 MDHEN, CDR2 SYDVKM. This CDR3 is CASSSTSPGTGGYGYTF. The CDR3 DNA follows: TGTGCCAGCAGTTCCACCAGCCCCGGGACAGGGGGCTATGGCTACACCTTC.

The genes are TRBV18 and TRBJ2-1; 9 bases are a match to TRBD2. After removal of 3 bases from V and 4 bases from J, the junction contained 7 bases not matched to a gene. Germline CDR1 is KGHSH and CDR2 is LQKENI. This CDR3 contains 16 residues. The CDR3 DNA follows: TGTGCCAGCTCACCTTCCGCCAGCGGGAGGTACAATGAGCAGTTCTTC. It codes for CASSPSASGRYNEQFF.

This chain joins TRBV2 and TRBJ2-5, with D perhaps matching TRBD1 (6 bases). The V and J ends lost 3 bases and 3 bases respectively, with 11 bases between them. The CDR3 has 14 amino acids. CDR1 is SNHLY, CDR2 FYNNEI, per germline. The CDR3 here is CASSEGHNKETQYF. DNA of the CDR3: TGTGCCAGCAGTGAGGGACACAACAAAGAGACCCAGTACTTC.

CDR3 DNA sequence: TGCGCCAGCAGCCGAGCAACGGGAGGGCCGGTCGACGAGCAGTACTTC. This sequence encodes CASSRATGGPVDEQYF. This chain connects TRBV4-1 to TRBJ2-7; 8 positions agree with TRBD2. This CDR3 is 16 amino acids long. J was trimmed by 5 bases and V by 4 bases; bases with no gene match: 13. CDR1 is MGHRA, CDR2 YSYEKL, per germline.

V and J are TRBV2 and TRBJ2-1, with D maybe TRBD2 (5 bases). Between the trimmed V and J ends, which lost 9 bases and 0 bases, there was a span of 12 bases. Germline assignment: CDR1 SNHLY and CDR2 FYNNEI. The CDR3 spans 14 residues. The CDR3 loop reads CASLSVSSYNEQFF. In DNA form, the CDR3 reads TGTGCCAGTCTTAGCGTAAGCTCCTACAATGAGCAGTTCTTC.

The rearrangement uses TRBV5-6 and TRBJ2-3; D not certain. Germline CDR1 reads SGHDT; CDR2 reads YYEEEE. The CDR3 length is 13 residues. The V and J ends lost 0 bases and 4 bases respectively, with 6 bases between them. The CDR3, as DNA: TGTGCCAGCAGCTTGGTAGGTTCAGATACGCAGTATTTT. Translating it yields CASSLVGSDTQYF. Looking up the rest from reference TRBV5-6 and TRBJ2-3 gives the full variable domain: DAGVTQSPTHLIKTRGQQVTLRCSPKSGHDTVSWYQQALGQGPQFIFQYYEEEERQRGNFPDRFSGHQFPNYSSELNVNALLLGDSALYLCASSLVGSDTQYFGPGTRLTVL.

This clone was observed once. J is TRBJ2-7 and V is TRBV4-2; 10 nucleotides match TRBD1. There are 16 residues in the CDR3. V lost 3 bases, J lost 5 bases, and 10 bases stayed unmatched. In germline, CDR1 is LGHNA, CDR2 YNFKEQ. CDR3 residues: CASSQTTRDRGHEQYF. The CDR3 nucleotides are TGTGCCAGCAGCCAGACTACCCGGGACAGGGGACACGAGCAGTACTTC.

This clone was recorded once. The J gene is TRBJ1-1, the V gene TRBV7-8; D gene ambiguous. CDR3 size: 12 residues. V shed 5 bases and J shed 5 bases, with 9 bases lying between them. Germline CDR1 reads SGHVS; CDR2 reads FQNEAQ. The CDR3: CASSNGITEAFF. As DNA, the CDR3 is TGTGCCAGCAGCAATGGGATAACTGAAGCTTTCTTT.

CDR3 in amino acids: CASSYSVGGAYGYTF. The CDR3 coding sequence is TGTGCCAGCAGTTACTCGGTAGGTGGAGCCTATGGCTACACCTTC. This rearrangement joins TRBV6-5 to TRBJ1-2, with D hard to call. This CDR3 is 15 amino acids long. The V and J ends lost 0 bases and 4 bases respectively, with 12 bases between them. The V gene's germline CDR1 is MNHEY and CDR2 SVGAGI.

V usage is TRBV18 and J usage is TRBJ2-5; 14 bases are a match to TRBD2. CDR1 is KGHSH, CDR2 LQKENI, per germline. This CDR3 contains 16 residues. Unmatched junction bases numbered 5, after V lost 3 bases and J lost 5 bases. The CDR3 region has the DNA TGTGCCAGCTCACCTCAGACTAGCGGGAGGGCCGAGACCCAGTACTTC. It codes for CASSPQTSGRAETQYF.

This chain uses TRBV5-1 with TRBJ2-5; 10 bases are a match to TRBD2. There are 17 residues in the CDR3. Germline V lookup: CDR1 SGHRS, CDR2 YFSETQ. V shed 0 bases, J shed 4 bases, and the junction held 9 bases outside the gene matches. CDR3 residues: CASSLDPSGRVGETQYF. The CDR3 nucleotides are TGCGCCAGCAGCTTGGATCCTAGCGGGAGAGTGGGAGAGACCCAGTACTTC. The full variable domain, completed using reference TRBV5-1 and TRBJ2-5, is KAGVTQTPRYLIKTRGQQVTLSCSPISGHRSVSWYQQTPGQGLQFLFEYFSETQRNKGNFPGRFSGRQFSNSRSEMNVSTLELGDSALYLCASSLDPSGRVGETQYFGPGTRLLVL.

The CDR3 protein is CASSTGYYNEQFF. CDR3 DNA: TGTGCCAGTAGTACCGGCTACTACAATGAGCAGTTCTTC. The chain uses TRBV19 and TRBJ2-1; no firm D call. Trimming pared 4 bases from V and 3 bases from J, leaving 7 bases between. The V gene's germline CDR1 is LNHDA and CDR2 SQIVND (reference sequence). The CDR3 contains 13 residues. Full variable domain (missing parts from reference TRBV19 and TRBJ2-1): DGGITQSPKYLFRKEGQNVTLSCEQNLNHDAMYWYRQDPGQGLRLIYYSQIVNDFQKGDIAEGYSVSREKKESFPLTVTSAQKNPTAFYLCASSTGYYNEQFFGPGTRLTVL.

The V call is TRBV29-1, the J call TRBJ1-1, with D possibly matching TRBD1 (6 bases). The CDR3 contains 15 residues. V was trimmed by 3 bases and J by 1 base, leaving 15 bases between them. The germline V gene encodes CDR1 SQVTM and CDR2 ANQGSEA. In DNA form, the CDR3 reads TGCAGCGTTGATGCCGATCCACAGGGGAACACTGAAGCTTTCTTT. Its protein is CSVDADPQGNTEAFF.

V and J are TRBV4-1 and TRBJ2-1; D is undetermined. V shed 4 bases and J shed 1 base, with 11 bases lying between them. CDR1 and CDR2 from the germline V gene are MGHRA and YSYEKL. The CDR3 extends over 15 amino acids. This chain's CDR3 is CASSLLPGSYNEQFF. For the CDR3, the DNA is TGCGCCAGCAGCCTGCTCCCGGGTTCCTACAATGAGCAGTTCTTC.

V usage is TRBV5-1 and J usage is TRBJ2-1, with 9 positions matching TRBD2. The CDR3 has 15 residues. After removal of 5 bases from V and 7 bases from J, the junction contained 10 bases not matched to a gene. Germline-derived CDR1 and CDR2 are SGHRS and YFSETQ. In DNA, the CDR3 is TGCGCCAGCAGTACCATAGCGGGAGTACGGAATGAGCAGTTCTTC. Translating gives CASSTIAGVRNEQFF.

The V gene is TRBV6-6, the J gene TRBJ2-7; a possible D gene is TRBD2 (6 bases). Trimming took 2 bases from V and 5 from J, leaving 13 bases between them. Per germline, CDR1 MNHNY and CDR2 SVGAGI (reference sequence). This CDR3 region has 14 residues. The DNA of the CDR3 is TGTGCCAGCAGTTACATCGACGGGAGAGACGAGCAGTACTTC. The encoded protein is CASSYIDGRDEQYF.

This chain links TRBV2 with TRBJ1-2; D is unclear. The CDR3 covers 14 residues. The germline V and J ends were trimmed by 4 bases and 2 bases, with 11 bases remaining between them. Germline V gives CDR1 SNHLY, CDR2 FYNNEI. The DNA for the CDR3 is TGTGCCAGCAGTGTAGAGGGTGTAAACTATGGCTACACCTTC. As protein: CASSVEGVNYGYTF. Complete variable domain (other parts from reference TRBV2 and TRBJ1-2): EPEVTQTPSHQVTQMGQEVILRCVPISNHLYFYWYRQILGQKVEFLVSFYNNEISEKSEIFDDQFSVERPDGSNFTLKIRSTKLEDSAMYFCASSVEGVNYGYTFGSGTRLTVV.

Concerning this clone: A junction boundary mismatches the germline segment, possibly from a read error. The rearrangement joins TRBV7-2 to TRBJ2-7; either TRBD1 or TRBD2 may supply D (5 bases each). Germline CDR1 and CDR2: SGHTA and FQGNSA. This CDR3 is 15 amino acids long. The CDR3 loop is CASSHRTDSSYEQYF. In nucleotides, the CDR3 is TGCGCCAGCAGCCACAGGACGGACTCCTCCTACGAGCAGTACTTC.

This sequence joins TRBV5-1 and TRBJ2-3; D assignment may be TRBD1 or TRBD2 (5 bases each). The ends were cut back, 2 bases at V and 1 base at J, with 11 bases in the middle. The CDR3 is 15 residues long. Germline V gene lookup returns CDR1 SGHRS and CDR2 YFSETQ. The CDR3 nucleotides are TGCGCCAGCAGCTTTCGCCGGGGCGGCACAGATACGCAGTATTTT. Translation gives CASSFRRGGTDTQYF.

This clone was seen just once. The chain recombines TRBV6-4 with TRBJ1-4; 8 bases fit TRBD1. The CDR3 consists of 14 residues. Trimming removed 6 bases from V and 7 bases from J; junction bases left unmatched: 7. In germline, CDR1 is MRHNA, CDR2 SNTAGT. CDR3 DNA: TGTGCCAGCAGAAAAGACAGGGGAAGTGAAAAACTGTTTTTT. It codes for CASRKDRGSEKLFF.

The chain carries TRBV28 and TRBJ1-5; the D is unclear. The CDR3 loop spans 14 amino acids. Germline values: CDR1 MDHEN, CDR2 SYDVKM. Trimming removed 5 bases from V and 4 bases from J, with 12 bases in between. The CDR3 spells CASSERRRNQPQHF. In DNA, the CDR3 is TGTGCCAGCAGTGAAAGGAGAAGGAATCAGCCCCAGCATTTT.

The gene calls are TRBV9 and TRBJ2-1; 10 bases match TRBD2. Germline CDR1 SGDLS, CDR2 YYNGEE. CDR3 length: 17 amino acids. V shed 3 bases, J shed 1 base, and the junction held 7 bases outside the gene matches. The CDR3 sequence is CASSEKSSGGSYNEQFF. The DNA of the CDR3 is TGTGCCAGCAGCGAAAAATCTAGCGGGGGATCCTACAATGAGCAGTTCTTC. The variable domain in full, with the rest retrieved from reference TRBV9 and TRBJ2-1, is DSGVTQTPKHLITATGQRVTLRCSPRSGDLSVYWYQQSLDQGLQFLIQYYNGEERAKGNILERFSAQQFPDLHSELNLSSLELGDSALYFCASSEKSSGGSYNEQFFGPGTRLTVL.

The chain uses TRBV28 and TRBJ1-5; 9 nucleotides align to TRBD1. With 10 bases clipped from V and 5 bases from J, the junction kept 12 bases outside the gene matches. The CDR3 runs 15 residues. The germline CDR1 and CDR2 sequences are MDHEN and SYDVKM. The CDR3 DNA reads TGTGCCACTTCATCTCACAGGGGGCGAGATCAGCCCCAGCATTTT. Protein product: CATSSHRGRDQPQHF.

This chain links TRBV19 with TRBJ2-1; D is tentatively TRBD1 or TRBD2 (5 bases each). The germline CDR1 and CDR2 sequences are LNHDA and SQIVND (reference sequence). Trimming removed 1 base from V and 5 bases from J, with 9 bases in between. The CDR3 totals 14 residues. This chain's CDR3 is CASSIGDRNNEQFF. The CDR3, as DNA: TGTGCCAGTAGTATAGGGGACCGGAACAATGAGCAGTTCTTC.

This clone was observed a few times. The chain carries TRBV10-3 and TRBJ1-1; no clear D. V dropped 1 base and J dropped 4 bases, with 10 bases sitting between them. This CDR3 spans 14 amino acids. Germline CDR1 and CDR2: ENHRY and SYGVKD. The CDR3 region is CAISELSVGTEAFF. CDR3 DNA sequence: TGTGCCATCAGTGAGTTGTCAGTTGGCACTGAAGCTTTCTTT.

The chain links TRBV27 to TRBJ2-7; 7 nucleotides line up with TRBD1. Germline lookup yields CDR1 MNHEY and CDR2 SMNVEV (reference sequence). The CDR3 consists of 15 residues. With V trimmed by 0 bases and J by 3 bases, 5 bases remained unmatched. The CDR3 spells CASSLSTGAVYEQYF. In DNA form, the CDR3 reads TGTGCCAGCAGTTTATCTACAGGGGCAGTCTACGAGCAGTACTTC.

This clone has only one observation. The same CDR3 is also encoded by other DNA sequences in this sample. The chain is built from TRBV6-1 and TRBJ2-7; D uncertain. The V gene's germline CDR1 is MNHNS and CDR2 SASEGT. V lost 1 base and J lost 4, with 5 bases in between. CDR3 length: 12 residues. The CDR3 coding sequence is TGTGCCAGCAGTGAAGTGGGATACGAGCAGTACTTC. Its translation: CASSEVGYEQYF.

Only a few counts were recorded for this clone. The chain's CDR3 is CASSLGPTYGYTF. The CDR3, as DNA: TGTGCCAGCAGCTTGGGACCGACCTATGGCTACACCTTC. V usage is TRBV6-5 and J usage is TRBJ1-2, with D tentatively TRBD1 (5 bases). The germline V gene has CDR1 MNHEY and CDR2 SVGAGI. This CDR3 comprises 13 residues. The ends were cut back, 6 bases at V and 4 bases at J, with 12 bases in the middle.

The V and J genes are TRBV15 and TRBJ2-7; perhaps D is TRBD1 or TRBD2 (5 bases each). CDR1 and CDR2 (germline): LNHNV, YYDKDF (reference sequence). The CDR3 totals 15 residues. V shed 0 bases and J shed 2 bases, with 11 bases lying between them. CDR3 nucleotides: TGTGCCACCAGCAGAGACTGGGGGAGAGCCTACGAGCAGTACTTC. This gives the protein CATSRDWGRAYEQYF. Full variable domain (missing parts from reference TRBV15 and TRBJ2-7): DAMVIQNPRYQVTQFGKPVTLSCSQTLNHNVMYWYQQKSSQAPKLLFHYYDKDFNNEADTPDNFQSRRPNTSFCFLDIRSPGLGDTAMYLCATSRDWGRAYEQYFGPGTRLTVT.